Reported below is one T cell receptor beta chain. Its antigen is as yet unknown. This CDR3 is 15 amino acids long. This sample stems from a study of response to subunit inactivated influenza vaccine. Study conclusions and caveats: Only a handful of new T cells, the authors suggested, are recruited with each seasonal influenza vaccination.

TCRdb used MiXCR to reprocess the RT-PCR reads, holding one entry per CDR3 protein. The table includes some 640,000 distinct CDR3 sequences, around 13% detected once. The specimen was PBMCs from blood, collected around 14 days before vaccination. The receptor was derived from a man aged 45 to 65 who received an inactivated influenza vaccine. The rearrangement links TRBV21-1 to TRBJ2-7; TRBD1 is taken as the D call from the table, unchecked against the DNA. TRBV21-1 is an annotated pseudogene. Here the CDR3 DNA reads TGTGCCAGCAGCACCGGGACAGGGAGTATCTACGAGCAGTACTTC. As protein: CASSTGTGSIYEQYF.